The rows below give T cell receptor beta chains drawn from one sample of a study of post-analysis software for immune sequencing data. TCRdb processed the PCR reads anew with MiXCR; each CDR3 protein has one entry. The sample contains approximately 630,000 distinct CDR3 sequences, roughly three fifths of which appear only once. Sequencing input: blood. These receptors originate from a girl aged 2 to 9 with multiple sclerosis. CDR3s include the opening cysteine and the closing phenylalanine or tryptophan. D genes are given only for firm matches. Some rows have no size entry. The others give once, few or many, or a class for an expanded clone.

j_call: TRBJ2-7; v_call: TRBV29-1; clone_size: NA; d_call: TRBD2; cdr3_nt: TGCAGCGTTGAAGATCGGACGGGTAGCGGGATTGTCTACGAGCAGTACTTC; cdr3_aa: CSVEDRTGSGIVYEQYF
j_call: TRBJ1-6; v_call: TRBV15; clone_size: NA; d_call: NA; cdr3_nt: TGTGCCACCAGCAGGTTTAAGGTTGAGGGAGTCGACTCACCCCTCCACTTT; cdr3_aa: CATSRFKVEGVDSPLHF
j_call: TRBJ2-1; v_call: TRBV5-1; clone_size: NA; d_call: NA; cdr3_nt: TGCGCCAGCAGCCCCCAGGTCGAGAGCTCCTACAATGAGCAGTTCTTC; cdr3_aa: CASSPQVESSYNEQFF
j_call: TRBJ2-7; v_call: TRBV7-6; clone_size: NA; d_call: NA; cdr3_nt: TGTGCCAGCGGCAACAGGGAGGGGACCTACGAGCAGTACTTC; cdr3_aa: CASGNREGTYEQYF
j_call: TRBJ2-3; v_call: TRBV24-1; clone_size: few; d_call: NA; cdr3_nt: TGTGCCACCAGTGATTCCCGACGGGGCGATACGCAGTATTTT; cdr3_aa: CATSDSRRGDTQYF
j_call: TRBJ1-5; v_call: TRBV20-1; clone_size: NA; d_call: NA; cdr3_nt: TGCAGTGCTAGACCAGCGTTGAATCAGCCCCAGCATTTT; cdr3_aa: CSARPALNQPQHF
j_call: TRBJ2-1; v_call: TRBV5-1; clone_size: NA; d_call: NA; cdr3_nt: TGCGCCAGCAGCCCGGGCACGGGGTTTTCCTACAATGAGCAGTTCTTC; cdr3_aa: CASSPGTGFSYNEQFF
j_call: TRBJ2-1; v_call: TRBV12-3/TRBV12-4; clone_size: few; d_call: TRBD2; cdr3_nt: TGTGCCAGCAGTGGGACTAGCGGGTCCTATAGTGAGCAGTTCTTC; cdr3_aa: CASSGTSGSYSEQFF
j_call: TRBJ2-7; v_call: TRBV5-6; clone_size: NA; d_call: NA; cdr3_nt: TGTGCCAGCAGCCACCAGTACGAGCAGTACTTC; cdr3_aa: CASSHQYEQYF
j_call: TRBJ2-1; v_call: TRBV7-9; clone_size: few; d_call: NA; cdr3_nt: TGTGCCAGCTCTCTAGTGAACAATGAGCAGTTCTTC; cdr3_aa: CASSLVNNEQFF
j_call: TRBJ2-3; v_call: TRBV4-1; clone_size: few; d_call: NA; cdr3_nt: TGCGCCAGCAGCCAAGAATTGAGTAGAACAAAAAGTGACAAGGATACGCAGTATTTT; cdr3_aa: CASSQELSRTKSDKDTQYF
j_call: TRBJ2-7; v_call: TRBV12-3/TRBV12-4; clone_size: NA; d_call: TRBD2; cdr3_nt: TGTGCCAGCAGCGGGGGGATCCAATACTACGAGCAGTACTTC; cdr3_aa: CASSGGIQYYEQYF
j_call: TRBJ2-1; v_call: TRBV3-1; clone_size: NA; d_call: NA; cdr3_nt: TGTGCCAGCAGCCTCGACCATTCCTCCAATGAGCAGTTCTTC; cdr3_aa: CASSLDHSSNEQFF
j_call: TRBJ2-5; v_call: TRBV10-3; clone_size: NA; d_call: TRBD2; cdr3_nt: TGTGCCATCAGTGGAGGCGGGGGTCACCAAGAGACCCAGTACTTC; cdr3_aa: CAISGGGGHQETQYF
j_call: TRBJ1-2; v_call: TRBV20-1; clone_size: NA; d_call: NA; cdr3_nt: TGCAGTGCTAGAGTAAGGAGAAAGGTCAATGGCTACACCTTC; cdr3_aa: CSARVRRKVNGYTF
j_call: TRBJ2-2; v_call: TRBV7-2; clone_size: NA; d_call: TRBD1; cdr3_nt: TGTGCCAGCAGCCTGACCGGGACAGGGGCCACCGGGGAGCTGTTTTTT; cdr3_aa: CASSLTGTGATGELFF
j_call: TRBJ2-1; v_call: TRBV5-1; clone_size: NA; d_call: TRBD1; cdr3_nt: TGCGCCAGCACCTTGCAGGGGGCTAGCAATGAGCAGTTCTTC; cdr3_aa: CASTLQGASNEQFF
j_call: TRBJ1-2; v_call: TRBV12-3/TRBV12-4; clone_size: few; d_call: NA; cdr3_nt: TGTGCCAGCATGAGGGCTCTTGGCTACACCTTC; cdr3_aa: CASMRALGYTF
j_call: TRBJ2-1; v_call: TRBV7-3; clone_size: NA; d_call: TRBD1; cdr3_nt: TGTGCCAGCAGTCCCTCCGGGACAGGGGTCCCCAATGAGCAGTTCTTC; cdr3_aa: CASSPSGTGVPNEQFF
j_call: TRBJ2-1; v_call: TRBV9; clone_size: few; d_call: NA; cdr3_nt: TGTGCCAGCAGCGTAGCTTGGGACTCGACCTACAATGAGCAGTTCTTC; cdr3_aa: CASSVAWDSTYNEQFF
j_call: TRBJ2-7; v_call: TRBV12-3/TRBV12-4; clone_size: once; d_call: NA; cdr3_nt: TGTGCCAGCAGGTTGATTCGGCCCTACGAGCAGTACTTC; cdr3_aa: CASRLIRPYEQYF
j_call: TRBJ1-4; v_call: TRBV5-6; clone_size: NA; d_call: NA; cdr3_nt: TGTGCCAGCAGCTTAAATCCGGGTTCCCCAAAGCTGTTTTTT; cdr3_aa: CASSLNPGSPKLFF
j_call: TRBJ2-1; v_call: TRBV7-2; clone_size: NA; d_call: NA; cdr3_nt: TGTGCCAGCAGTCACCAGGGGGGCCGCTATGAGCAGTTCTTC; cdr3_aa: CASSHQGGRYEQFF
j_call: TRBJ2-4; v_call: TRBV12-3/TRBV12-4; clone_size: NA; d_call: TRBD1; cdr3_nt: TGTGCCAGCAGTCTTGGACAGGGGGTAAACATTCAGTACTTC; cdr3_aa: CASSLGQGVNIQYF
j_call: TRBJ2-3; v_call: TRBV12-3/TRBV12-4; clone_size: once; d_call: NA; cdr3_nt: TGTGCCAGCAGTCTAGCGGACAGGGCGAGCGCAGATACGCAGTATTTT; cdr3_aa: CASSLADRASADTQYF
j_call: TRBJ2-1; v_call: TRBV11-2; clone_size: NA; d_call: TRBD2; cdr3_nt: TGTGCCAGCAGTGGACTAGGGAATGAGCGGTTCTTC; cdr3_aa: CASSGLGNERFF
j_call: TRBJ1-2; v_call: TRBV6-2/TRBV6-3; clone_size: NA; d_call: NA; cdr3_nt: TGTGCCAGCAGTTACTCGACCGGATATGGCTACACCTTC; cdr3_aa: CASSYSTGYGYTF
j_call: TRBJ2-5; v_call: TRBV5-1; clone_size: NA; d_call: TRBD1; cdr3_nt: TGCGCCAGCAGCTTGGAGACAGGGAAAGAGACCCAGTACTTC; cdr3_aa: CASSLETGKETQYF
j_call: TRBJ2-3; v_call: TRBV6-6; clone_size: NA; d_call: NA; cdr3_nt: TGTGCCAGCAGTTACCACCAGATAGATACGCAGTATTTT; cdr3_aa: CASSYHQIDTQYF
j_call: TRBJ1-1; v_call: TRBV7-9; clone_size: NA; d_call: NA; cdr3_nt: TGTGCCAGCAGCTTAGGTGACATAGAAGCTTTCTTT; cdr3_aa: CASSLGDIEAFF
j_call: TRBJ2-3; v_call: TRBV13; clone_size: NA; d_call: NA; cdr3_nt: TGTGCCAGCATCCTAAAAGTGGCTAACACAGATACGCAGTATTTT; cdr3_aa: CASILKVANTDTQYF
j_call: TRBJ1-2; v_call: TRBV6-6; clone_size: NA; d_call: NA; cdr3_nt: TGTGCCAGCAGTTACCCTGCGGCTGATTCCTATGGCTACACCTTC; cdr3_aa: CASSYPAADSYGYTF
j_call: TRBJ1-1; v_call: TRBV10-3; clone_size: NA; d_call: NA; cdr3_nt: TGTGCCATCAGAGAACGACGATGGGACAAAAACACTGAAGCTTTCTTT; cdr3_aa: CAIRERRWDKNTEAFF
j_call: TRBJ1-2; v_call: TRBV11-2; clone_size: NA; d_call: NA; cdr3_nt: TGTGCCAGCGCTACGATGGCTGGGGAAAGGGGTGGCTACACCTTC; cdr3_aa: CASATMAGERGGYTF
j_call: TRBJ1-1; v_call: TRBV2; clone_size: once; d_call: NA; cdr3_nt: TGTGCTAGCAGTGGAAAGGTTTTAAGATACTCGAACACTGAAGCTTTCTTT; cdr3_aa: CASSGKVLRYSNTEAFF
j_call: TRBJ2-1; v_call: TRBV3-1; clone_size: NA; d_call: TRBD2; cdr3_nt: TGTGCCAGCAGCCAAGATAGAGCTAGCGGGGGTTACAATGAGCAGTTCTTC; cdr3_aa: CASSQDRASGGYNEQFF
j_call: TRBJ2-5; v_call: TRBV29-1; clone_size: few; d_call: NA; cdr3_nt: TGCAGCGTTATAAAGCGGGACAAAGTACAAGAGACCCAGTACTTC; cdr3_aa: CSVIKRDKVQETQYF
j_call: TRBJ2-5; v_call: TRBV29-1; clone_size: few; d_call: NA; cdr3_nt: TGCAGCGTTGAAGACCGACCAGAAAGCCCCGAAGAGACCCAGTACTTC; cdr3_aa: CSVEDRPESPEETQYF
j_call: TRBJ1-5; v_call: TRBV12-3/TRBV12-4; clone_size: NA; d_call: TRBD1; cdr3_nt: TGTGCCAGCAGGGGACAGGGGACGGGTCAGCCCCAGCATTTT; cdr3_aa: CASRGQGTGQPQHF
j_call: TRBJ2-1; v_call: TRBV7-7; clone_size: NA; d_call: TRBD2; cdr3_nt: TGTGCTAGCAGCCACTCCGGGACTATGGAGCGTGAGCAGTTCTTC; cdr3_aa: CASSHSGTMEREQFF
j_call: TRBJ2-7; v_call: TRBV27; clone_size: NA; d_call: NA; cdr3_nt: TGTGCCAGCAACCCTGAGGGGTGGTACGAGCAGTACTTC; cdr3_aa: CASNPEGWYEQYF
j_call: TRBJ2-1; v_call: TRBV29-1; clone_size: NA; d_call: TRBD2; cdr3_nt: TGCAGCGTTGGGGACTATTTCTACAATGAGCAGTTCTTC; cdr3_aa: CSVGDYFYNEQFF
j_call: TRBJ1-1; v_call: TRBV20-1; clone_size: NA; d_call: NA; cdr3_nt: TGCAGTGCCAGGGCAGGTTGGAACACTGAAGCTTTCTTT; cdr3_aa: CSARAGWNTEAFF
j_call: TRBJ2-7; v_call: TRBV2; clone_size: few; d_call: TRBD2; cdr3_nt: TGTGCCAGCAGGGGGACTAGCGGAACCTACGAGCAGTACTTC; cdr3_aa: CASRGTSGTYEQYF
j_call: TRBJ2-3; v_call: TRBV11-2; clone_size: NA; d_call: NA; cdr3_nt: TGTGCCAGCAGCCCCTCCGGAGGGAACCCGAGCACAGATACGCAGTATTTT; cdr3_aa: CASSPSGGNPSTDTQYF
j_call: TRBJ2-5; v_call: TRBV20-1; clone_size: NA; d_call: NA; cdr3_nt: TGCAGTGCTAGATTGCCCGGGGTGTCCCAAGAGACCCAGTACTTC; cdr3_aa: CSARLPGVSQETQYF
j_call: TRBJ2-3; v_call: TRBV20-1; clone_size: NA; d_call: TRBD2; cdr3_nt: TGCAGTGCTAGGGAGAGCGGGGGGCCCACAGATACGCAGTATTTT; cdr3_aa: CSARESGGPTDTQYF